Only a few counts were recorded for the clone carrying this TCR beta chain. Its target is not known. The entry originates in a study of T cells after yellow fever vaccination. General study points: Most clones from primary vaccination resurfaced after the booster (approximately 97% CD4, about 91% CD8). There was a small share of clonotypes that showed up in both the CD4 and CD8 compartments. Compared with primary, the secondary response was weaker and peaked at day 5, not 15.

5'RACE template switching generated TCR cDNA, adding a universal primer site and UMIs. MiXCR, run by TCRdb on the 5' RACE reads, gives a single entry per CDR3 protein. The table has 200,000 or so distinct CDR3 sequences, over 6.5% seen once. The CDR3 is 14 residues long. The source of this sequence is a young man who received the YFV17D yellow fever vaccine. Sequenced material: CD4+ T cells sorted from PBMCs, taken on the day of the yellow fever booster vaccination. The chain uses TRBV21-1 and TRBJ2-6; the D call of TRBD1 is as the table states it, not checked on the DNA. TRBV21-1 is a pseudogene. The CDR3 is CASMGGAGANVLTF. CDR3 coding DNA: TGTGCCAGCATGGGGGGTGCTGGGGCCAACGTCCTGACTTTC.